Sequencing of this T cell receptor beta chain was carried out in a study of CD8 T cells in ankylosing spondylitis. Study-wide points: A TCR beta motif of several highly homologous variants appeared characteristic of ankylosing spondylitis blood.

Per germline, CDR1 KGHDR and CDR2 SFDVKD. This CDR3 is 15 amino acids long. Trimming left V 5 bases short and J 0 bases short, with 10 bases between. The TCR beta libraries were generated through quantitative 5'-RACE incorporating molecular barcodes. TCRdb passed the 5' RACE reads through MiXCR, listing each CDR3 protein once. Of more than 500,000 distinct CDR3 sequences in the sample, 5.3% were seen once. The sample holds many counts of this clonotype. Antigen: not known. Sequencing input: blood, either unsorted or a sorted T cell fraction (not recorded which). This TCR was sampled from a male donor with ankylosing spondylitis. This rearrangement joins TRBV24-1 to TRBJ2-1, with D tentatively TRBD1 (6 bases). CDR3 nucleotide sequence: TGTGCCACCAGTGGCGACAGGAGCTCCTACAATGAGCAGTTCTTC. Translated, it gives CATSGDRSSYNEQFF.